One sample yielded the 21 T cell receptor beta chains listed below, sequenced in a study of T cells of healthy individuals. TCRdb re-called the 5' RACE reads with MiXCR, one entry per CDR3 protein. The sample contains around 79,000 distinct CDR3 sequences, approximately 4.7% of which appear only once. The receptors shown here come from a female donor in good health.

The sample holds a few counts of this clonotype. This chain uses TRBV6-2 or TRBV6-3 with TRBJ2-1; D gene unclear. Trimming removed 5 bases from V and 5 bases from J, with 4 bases in between. The CDR3 has 11 amino acids. The germline V gene encodes CDR1 MNHEY and CDR2 SVGEGT. The CDR3 DNA reads TGTGCCAGCAGTGCTCACAATGAGCAGTTCTTC. It is translated as CASSAHNEQFF.

The chain employs TRBV4-3 and TRBJ2-1, with D possibly matching TRBD2 (5 bases). V dropped 1 base and J dropped 4 bases, with 8 bases sitting between them. CDR3 size: 14 residues. The germline V gene encodes CDR1 LGHNA and CDR2 YSLEER. The CDR3 spells CASSQGRGYNEQFF. The CDR3 DNA sequence: TGCGCCAGCAGCCAAGGGAGAGGGTACAATGAGCAGTTCTTC.

The chain joins TRBV7-2 to TRBJ2-4, with no clear D. The CDR3 totals 16 residues. V was pared by 0 bases and J by 6 bases, with 15 bases between. Germline CDR1 and CDR2: SGHTA and FQGNSA. CDR3 residues: CASSLAPVKGVNIQYF. CDR3 DNA sequence: TGTGCCAGCAGCTTAGCACCGGTTAAGGGCGTAAACATTCAGTACTTC. Variable domain in full (rest from reference TRBV7-2 and TRBJ2-4): GAGVSQSPSNKVTEKGKDVELRCDPISGHTALYWYRQSLGQGLEFLIYFQGNSAPDKSGLPSDRFSAERTGGSVSTLTIQRTQQEDSAVYLCASSLAPVKGVNIQYFGAGTRLSVL.

The sample holds a few counts of this clonotype. The CDR3 does not end in the conserved phenylalanine or tryptophan, so this is likely a read error. The V gene is TRBV14, the J gene TRBJ2-3; 8 bases are a match to TRBD2. The CDR3 has 14 residues. V gave up 2 bases and J gave up 4 bases; unmatched junction bases: 2. From germline, CDR1 is SGHDN and CDR2 FVKESK. CDR3 DNA sequence: TGTGCCAGCAGCCAAATCGGGAGGGCAGATACGCAGTATTTA. This encodes CASSQIGRADTQYL.

This clonotype was seen a handful of times. The chain recombines TRBV27 with TRBJ2-7; TRBD2 matches at 8 bases. The CDR3 totals 15 residues. V was pared by 5 bases and J by 0 bases, with 6 bases of the junction left unmatched. Germline-derived CDR1 and CDR2 are MNHEY and SMNVEV (reference sequence). CDR3 amino acids: CASSRTSQSSYEQYF. CDR3 coding DNA: TGTGCCAGCAGTCGGACTAGCCAGAGCTCCTACGAGCAGTACTTC.

This clonotype was counted many times. V and J are TRBV25-1 and TRBJ1-1, with TRBD1 matching 7 bases. Germline CDR1 reads MGHDK; CDR2 reads SYGVNS. The J segment lost 0 bases and the V segment lost 3 bases, leaving 7 bases of the junction unmatched. The CDR3 runs 16 residues. The CDR3 protein is CASSDRQGGMNTEAFF. CDR3 DNA: TGTGCCAGCAGTGATCGGCAGGGGGGCATGAACACTGAAGCTTTCTTT.

This clonotype came up many times. V gene TRBV2 combines with J gene TRBJ2-1; 10 bases agree with TRBD2. With 7 bases clipped from V and 9 bases from J, the junction kept 6 bases outside the gene matches. Looked up from germline, CDR1 is SNHLY and CDR2 is FYNNEI. This CDR3 is 13 amino acids long. As DNA, the CDR3 is TGTGCCAGCACCCTAGCGGGAGTAGGTGAGCAGTTCTTC. This encodes CASTLAGVGEQFF.

This clonotype was detected only a few times. The rearrangement uses TRBV6-5 and TRBJ2-2; D not resolved. The CDR3 contains 16 residues. Germline lookup yields CDR1 MNHEY and CDR2 SVGAGI. The germline V and J ends were trimmed by 1 base and 0 bases, with 9 bases remaining between them. The CDR3 DNA reads as TGTGCCAGCAGTTACTTGTACGGGTCGAACACCGGGGAGCTGTTTTTT. It encodes CASSYLYGSNTGELFF.

The J gene is TRBJ2-4, the V gene TRBV6-6, with 7 bases that match TRBD2. V shed 5 bases and J 12 bases; nucleotides not matched to a gene: 13. The CDR3 contains 14 residues. Per the germline V gene, CDR1 is MNHNY and CDR2 is SVGAGI (reference sequence). The CDR3 bases are TGTGCCAGCAGTGACACCGGGACTAACCCCAGTCAGTACTTC. This codes for CASSDTGTNPSQYF.

This clonotype was counted ten times or more. The chain couples TRBV28 to TRBJ2-5; D gene ambiguous. This CDR3 is built from 12 residues. Germline-derived CDR1 and CDR2 are MDHEN and SYDVKM. V lost 1 base and J 1 base, leaving 1 base between the germline ends. The CDR3 nucleotides read TGTGCCAGCAGTTTATTCCAAGAGACCCAGTACTTC. This encodes CASSLFQETQYF.

V usage is TRBV6-5 and J usage is TRBJ1-3; possible D gene TRBD1, 6 bases. V was pared by 6 bases and J by 0 bases, with 9 bases between. The germline gives CDR1 MNHEY, CDR2 SVGAGI. The CDR3 is 14 residues long. The CDR3 DNA is TGTGCCAGCAGGGGGGCCGGCTCTGGAAACACCATATATTTT. Translating gives CASRGAGSGNTIYF.

This clonotype was counted many times. The chain is built from TRBV7-2 and TRBJ2-7, with 16 bases aligning to TRBD2. V shed 5 bases, J shed 12 bases, and the junction held 7 bases outside the gene matches. Germline CDR1 reads SGHTA; CDR2 reads FQGNSA. The CDR3 spans 14 residues. The CDR3 bases are TGTGCCAGCAGCGCGTCGGGACTAGCGGGAGGGCCGTACTTC. It specifies CASSASGLAGGPYF.

This clonotype was seen repeatedly, ten times or more. The J gene is TRBJ2-1, the V gene TRBV29-1, with 8 bases that match TRBD1. Trimming took 4 bases from V and 0 from J; bases not matched to a gene: 2. This CDR3 has 14 residues. Germline CDR1 and CDR2: SQVTM and ANQGSEA. As DNA, the CDR3 is TGCAGCGTTGGACAGGGGAGCTCCTACAATGAGCAGTTCTTC. It specifies CSVGQGSSYNEQFF.

This clonotype was counted at least ten times. The V call is TRBV7-9, the J call TRBJ2-2, with D uncertain. The CDR3 length is 13 residues. With 3 bases removed from V and 4 bases from J, the gap between germline ends came to 6 bases. Germline CDR1 SEHNR, CDR2 FQNEAQ (reference sequence). CDR3 in DNA: TGTGCCAGCAGCTTTTCCGTCACCGGGGAGCTGTTTTTT. Its protein product is CASSFSVTGELFF.

This clonotype was recorded at least ten times. The chain is built from TRBV9 and TRBJ2-3; D is perhaps TRBD1 or TRBD2 (5 bases each). Germline V gene lookup returns CDR1 SGDLS and CDR2 YYNGEE. V lost 2 bases and J 14 bases, leaving 21 bases between the germline ends. This CDR3 is built from 14 residues. The CDR3 region is CASSVLGEGQVVYF. CDR3 DNA: TGTGCCAGCAGCGTGCTAGGTGAGGGGCAGGTGGTGTATTTT.

This clonotype was detected only a few times. The chain has TRBV29-1 and TRBJ1-1, with D hard to call. Germline V CDR1 and CDR2: SQVTM, ANQGSEA. CDR3 length equals 12 residues. Trimming removed 4 bases at V and 2 bases at J, with 8 bases between. The CDR3 sequence is CSVAQLNTEAFF. The CDR3 nucleotides are TGCAGCGTTGCCCAGCTCAACACTGAAGCTTTCTTT.

This clonotype was seen many times. This chain connects TRBV28 to TRBJ2-1; D ambiguous. Trimming took off 2 bases at V and 0 bases at J, with 8 bases between the two ends. Germline V gives CDR1 MDHEN, CDR2 SYDVKM. This CDR3 has 15 amino acids. The CDR3 DNA reads as TGTGCCAGCAGTTTAACCCCTAGCTCCTACAATGAGCAGTTCTTC. As protein: CASSLTPSSYNEQFF.

This clonotype was seen repeatedly, ten times or more. This chain connects TRBV20-1 to TRBJ1-1; D gene uncertain. Germline-derived CDR1 and CDR2 are DFQATT and SNEGSKA (reference sequence). Between the trimmed V and J ends, which lost 4 bases and 0 bases, there was a span of 9 bases. The length of the CDR3 is 13 residues. CDR3 sequence reads: CSANKGLNTEAFF. The CDR3, as DNA: TGCAGTGCTAATAAGGGCCTGAACACTGAAGCTTTCTTT.

This clonotype has just a few counts. This chain joins TRBV11-2 and TRBJ1-1; unclear D gene. The CDR3 runs to 14 residues. Trimming removed 2 bases from V and 2 bases from J, with 9 bases in between. Germline-derived CDR1 and CDR2 are SGHAT and FQNNGV. CDR3 sequence (DNA): TGTGCCAGCAGCTTAAGGCGATCTAACACTGAAGCTTTCTTT. Protein: CASSLRRSNTEAFF.

The chain carries TRBV28 and TRBJ2-7, with TRBD2 matching 14 bases. V gave up 2 bases and J gave up 0 bases; unmatched junction bases: 18. In germline, CDR1 is MDHEN, CDR2 SYDVKM. This CDR3 has 22 residues. Here the CDR3 DNA reads TGTGCCAGCAGTTTAATGGCTCCCGGGACTAGCGGGAGTTACAAGAGCTCCTACGAGCAGTACTTC. It codes for CASSLMAPGTSGSYKSSYEQYF.

This chain joins TRBV19 and TRBJ2-7; TRBD1 is a possible D gene (5 bases). Germline lookup yields CDR1 LNHDA and CDR2 SQIVND (reference sequence). V lost 3 bases and J 7 bases, leaving 16 bases between the germline ends. The CDR3 has 14 residues. The CDR3 loop reads CASSIATAPREQYF. The DNA for the CDR3 is TGTGCCAGTAGTATTGCGACAGCCCCTAGGGAGCAGTACTTC.